This TCR beta chain comes out of a study of T cell changes during pregnancy in multiple sclerosis. The CDR3 contains 15 residues. The germline V gene encodes CDR1 LNHDA and CDR2 SQIVND (reference sequence). J was trimmed by 6 bases and V by 5 bases; bases with no gene match: 10. The table came from immunoSEQ multiplex PCR; TCRdb's copy has only in-frame clones and leaves some out. In the table there are roughly 67,000 clones, approximately 91% of which are singletons. This clonotype was sampled from a female donor with multiple sclerosis, enrolled in a pregnancy study. V is TRBV19 and J is TRBJ2-5; 9 positions match TRBD1. The specimen comprised peripheral blood, sampled in the second trimester of pregnancy. The CDR3 nucleotides read TGTGCCAGTAGTGGGACAGGGTCTCCCGGGCAGACCCAGTACTTC. Residues: CASSGTGSPGQTQYF.